A single sample gave rise to the 31 T cell receptor beta chains below, sequenced in a study of T cell responses to AZD1222 COVID-19 vaccine. Sequencing used immunoSEQ multiplex PCR; TCRdb keeps in-frame clones, though not all of them. The sample records fewer than 110,000 clones, 70% to 90% being singletons. The sequences come from peripheral blood, collected 28 days after the second AZD1222 dose. The receptors derive from an adult who received the AZD1222 COVID-19 vaccine.

The rearrangement joins TRBV5-6 to TRBJ2-2; D remains ambiguous. CDR1 is SGHDT, CDR2 YYEEEE, per germline. The V end was cut by 4 bases, the J end by 5 bases, with 6 bases between. The CDR3 spans 12 residues. The CDR3 spells CASSLSTGELFF. CDR3 coding DNA: TGTGCCAGCAGCCTTAGTACCGGGGAGCTGTTTTTT.

This clone showed up just once. The gene calls are TRBV19 and TRBJ1-1, with a tentative D call TRBD1 (6 bases). This CDR3 has 16 amino acids. CDR1 and CDR2 (germline): LNHDA, SQIVND (reference sequence). Trimming removed 7 bases at V and 3 bases at J, with 21 bases between. The CDR3 region is CASIPPVGGRDTEAFF. DNA of the CDR3: TGTGCCAGTATTCCCCCGGTAGGGGGGCGCGACACTGAAGCTTTCTTT.

CDR3 sequence reads: CASSHDRGNQPQHF. The CDR3 DNA follows: TGTGCCAGTTCACACGACAGGGGCAATCAGCCCCAGCATTTT. The chain is built from TRBV28 and TRBJ1-5; 7 bases match TRBD1. Trimming removed 9 bases from V and 2 bases from J; junction bases left unmatched: 7. The CDR3 length is 14 residues. From germline, CDR1 is MDHEN and CDR2 SYDVKM.

The chain has TRBV11-2 and TRBJ1-6, with D tentatively TRBD1 (6 bases). Germline V gene data show CDR1 as SGHAT and CDR2 as FQNNGV. V was shortened by 3 bases and J by 2 bases, with 11 bases between the two germline ends. This CDR3 region has 16 residues. The CDR3 nucleotides read TGTGCCAGCAGCTTTACGGACAGTCCCTATAATTCACCCCTCCACTTT. Encoded protein: CASSFTDSPYNSPLHF.

V usage is TRBV5-6 and J usage is TRBJ1-4, with TRBD1 matching 7 bases. The CDR3 loop spans 14 amino acids. Germline loops: CDR1 SGHDT, CDR2 YYEEEE. The V segment lost 2 bases and the J segment 5 bases; nucleotides outside the gene matches: 3. The CDR3 is CASSFSTGNEKLFF. The DNA of the CDR3 is TGTGCCAGCAGCTTCTCGACAGGGAATGAAAAACTGTTTTTT.

The gene calls are TRBV6-5 and TRBJ2-1; D call uncertain. CDR3 length equals 13 residues. Germline lookup yields CDR1 MNHEY and CDR2 SVGAGI. Trimming pared 6 bases from V and 0 bases from J, leaving 6 bases between. The CDR3 DNA reads TGTGCCAGCAGACAAAGCTCCTACAATGAGCAGTTCTTC. The encoded protein is CASRQSSYNEQFF.

V is TRBV27 and J is TRBJ2-2; 7 bases line up with TRBD1. The CDR3 contains 13 residues. The germline CDR1 and CDR2 sequences are MNHEY and SMNVEV (reference sequence). With 4 bases clipped from V and 7 bases from J, the junction kept 3 bases outside the gene matches. The CDR3 nucleotides read TGTGCCAGCAGTTCCCGGGACAGCGGGGAGCTGTTTTTT. Translation: CASSSRDSGELFF.

The rearrangement uses TRBV6-2 or TRBV6-3 and TRBJ1-5, with D possibly matching TRBD1 (5 bases). CDR1 and CDR2 from the germline V gene are MNHEY and SVGEGT. The CDR3 contains 14 residues. Trimming shortened V by 1 base and J by 6 bases, and 10 bases separated the two germline ends. The CDR3 region has the DNA TGTGCCAGCAGTTACTTAGGGGACGCTCAGCCCCAGCATTTT. Translation gives CASSYLGDAQPQHF.

CDR3 DNA: TGTGCCAGTAGTAGGGGGGACCGATATGGCTACACCTTC. Protein sequence: CASSRGDRYGYTF. V and J are TRBV19 and TRBJ1-2; D might be TRBD1 (5 bases). The V and J ends lost 4 bases and 5 bases respectively, with 11 bases between them. Per germline, CDR1 LNHDA and CDR2 SQIVND (reference sequence). This CDR3 contains 13 residues. Looking up the rest from reference TRBV19 and TRBJ1-2 gives the full variable domain: DGGITQSPKYLFRKEGQNVTLSCEQNLNHDAMYWYRQDPGQGLRLIYYSQIVNDFQKGDIAEGYSVSREKKESFPLTVTSAQKNPTAFYLCASSRGDRYGYTFGSGTRLTVV.

This sequence joins TRBV5-1 and TRBJ2-5; D remains ambiguous. Germline values: CDR1 SGHRS, CDR2 YFSETQ. The CDR3 is 12 amino acids. V was shortened by 5 bases and J by 2 bases, with 7 bases between the two germline ends. CDR3 in DNA: TGCGCCAGCAGTGTGGAGCAAGAGACCCAGTACTTC. This translates into CASSVEQETQYF.

This clone was found once. The chain combines TRBV19 with TRBJ1-4, with unresolved D. The CDR3 sequence is 14 residues long. Trimming cost V 5 bases and J 0 bases, with 7 bases left between them. Germline assignment: CDR1 LNHDA and CDR2 SQIVND (reference sequence). In DNA, the CDR3 is TGTGCCAGTAGTTCGAGGACAACTAATGAAAAACTGTTTTTT. It encodes CASSSRTTNEKLFF. The full variable domain, its missing parts supplied by reference TRBV19 and TRBJ1-4, is DGGITQSPKYLFRKEGQNVTLSCEQNLNHDAMYWYRQDPGQGLRLIYYSQIVNDFQKGDIAEGYSVSREKKESFPLTVTSAQKNPTAFYLCASSSRTTNEKLFFGSGTQLSVL.

This clone was detected once. The V gene is TRBV5-4, the J gene TRBJ1-1, with 7 bases identical to TRBD1. J lost 4 bases, V lost 2 bases, and 2 bases had no gene match. The CDR3 sequence is 13 residues long. Per the germline V gene, CDR1 is SGHNT and CDR2 is YYREEE (reference sequence). The CDR3 loop reads CASSFSGGTEAFF. For the CDR3, the DNA is TGTGCCAGCAGCTTTTCAGGGGGCACTGAAGCTTTCTTT. Using reference TRBV5-4 and TRBJ1-1 for the parts outside the CDR3, the full variable domain is ETGVTQSPTHLIKTRGQQVTLRCSSQSGHNTVSWYQQALGQGPQFIFQYYREEENGRGNFPPRFSGLQFPNYSSELNVNALELDDSALYLCASSFSGGTEAFFGQGTRLTVV.

This clone has more than one count but fewer than ten. This sequence joins TRBV27 and TRBJ1-1, with D possibly TRBD1 on 6 matching bases. This CDR3 has 15 amino acids. V was pared by 2 bases and J by 3 bases, with 13 bases between. Germline V gene sequence: CDR1 MNHEY, CDR2 SMNVEV (reference sequence). The CDR3 region is CASSLDRLGHTEAFF. The CDR3 region has the DNA TGTGCCAGCAGTTTAGACAGGCTGGGACACACTGAAGCTTTCTTT.

V is TRBV28 and J is TRBJ1-4; possible D gene TRBD1, 5 bases. Trimming shortened V by 8 bases and J by 3 bases, and 7 bases separated the two germline ends. CDR1 is MDHEN and CDR2 is SYDVKM in the germline V gene. CDR3 length equals 12 residues. The CDR3 DNA reads TGTGCCAGCGGGACGGCTAATGAAAAACTGTTTTTT. Protein: CASGTANEKLFF. Full variable domain (rest looked up from reference TRBV28 and TRBJ1-4): DVKVTQSSRYLVKRTGEKVFLECVQDMDHENMFWYRQDPGLGLRLIYFSYDVKMKEKGDIPEGYSVSREKKERFSLILESASTNQTSMYLCASGTANEKLFFGSGTQLSVL.

The V gene is TRBV19, the J gene TRBJ1-3; the D gene is possibly TRBD1 (6 bases). CDR1 LNHDA and CDR2 SQIVND come from the germline V gene (reference sequence). This CDR3 has 17 amino acids. Trimming removed 4 bases from V and 9 bases from J, with 25 bases in between. This chain's CDR3 is CASSTRTVLHGLSTIYF. Written as DNA, the CDR3 is TGTGCCAGTAGTACCCGGACAGTTCTCCATGGTTTAAGCACCATATATTTT.

The chain has TRBV5-6 and TRBJ1-4; maybe TRBD1 (6 bases). This CDR3 has 14 residues. CDR1 and CDR2 (germline): SGHDT, YYEEEE. The germline V and J ends were trimmed by 3 bases and 8 bases, with 14 bases remaining between them. The CDR3 coding sequence is TGTGCCAGCAGCTGGGGGCAGGGTGGCGAAAAACTGTTTTTT. It specifies CASSWGQGGEKLFF.

The chain recombines TRBV25-1 with TRBJ2-1; D might be TRBD2 (6 bases). Looked up from germline, CDR1 is MGHDK and CDR2 is SYGVNS. CDR3 length: 17 residues. The V gene lost 5 bases and the J gene lost 5 bases, with 22 bases spanning the gap. CDR3 region: CASSRTGVGPGHNEQFF. Written as DNA, the CDR3 is TGTGCCAGCAGTCGAACGGGGGTGGGCCCCGGACACAATGAGCAGTTCTTC. Together with reference TRBV25-1 and TRBJ2-1, the CDR3 gives the full variable domain: EADIYQTPRYLVIGTGKKITLECSQTMGHDKMYWYQQDPGMELHLIHYSYGVNSTEKGDLSSESTVSRIRTEHFPLTLESARPSHTSQYLCASSRTGVGPGHNEQFFGPGTRLTVL.

This clone was picked up one time. The chain carries TRBV6-7 and TRBJ1-2; D not certain. TRBV6-7 is marked as an open reading frame, function uncertain. V shed 0 bases and J shed 1 base, with 12 bases lying between them. The CDR3 covers 16 residues. CDR3 sequence: CASSYSGGSLNYGYTF. The CDR3 nucleotides are TGTGCCAGCAGTTACTCAGGCGGATCCCTTAACTATGGCTACACCTTC.

For the CDR3, the DNA is TGCGCCAGCAGCGGGGGACAGGGGAGTAATTACGAGCAGTACTTC. As protein: CASSGGQGSNYEQYF. The chain combines TRBV5-1 with TRBJ2-7, with 10 bases matching TRBD1. Germline loops: CDR1 SGHRS, CDR2 YFSETQ. The CDR3 is 15 residues long. Losses at the gene ends were 4 bases for V and 4 bases for J; bases not matched to a gene: 8. The full variable domain, its missing parts supplied by reference TRBV5-1 and TRBJ2-7, is KAGVTQTPRYLIKTRGQQVTLSCSPISGHRSVSWYQQTPGQGLQFLFEYFSETQRNKGNFPGRFSGRQFSNSRSEMNVSTLELGDSALYLCASSGGQGSNYEQYFGPGTRLTVT.

DNA of the CDR3: TGTGCCAGCAGCCCCGCCCTCCCGAACAGGGCCAAAAACATTCAGTACTTC. This encodes CASSPALPNRAKNIQYF. This chain joins TRBV6-2 or TRBV6-3 and TRBJ2-4, with D tentatively TRBD1 (5 bases). Germline assignment: CDR1 MNHEY and CDR2 SVGEGT. The V gene lost 6 bases and the J gene lost 1 base, with 19 bases spanning the gap. This CDR3 region has 17 residues.

This clone was detected only a few times. The chain couples TRBV7-2 to TRBJ2-5, with D maybe TRBD1 (6 bases). CDR1 SGHTA and CDR2 FQGNSA come from the germline V gene. V was cut by 6 bases and J by 5 bases, with 13 bases left in between. The CDR3 is 13 residues long. CDR3 in DNA: TGTGCCAGCAGACAGGGTGGGATCGAGACCCAGTACTTC. It specifies CASRQGGIETQYF.

This chain connects TRBV2 to TRBJ1-3; 7 nucleotides agree with TRBD1. The germline V gene encodes CDR1 SNHLY and CDR2 FYNNEI. Trimming cost V 5 bases and J 0 bases; bases outside gene matches: 4. The CDR3 spans 15 residues. CDR3 in amino acids: CASSTGQTSGNTIYF. The CDR3 DNA reads as TGTGCCAGCAGTACGGGACAGACCTCTGGAAACACCATATATTTT.

V and J are TRBV28 and TRBJ1-1; the match to TRBD1 covers 9 bases. This CDR3 has 16 residues. Germline V gene sequence: CDR1 MDHEN, CDR2 SYDVKM. Trimming removed 5 bases from V and 0 bases from J; junction bases left unmatched: 7. As DNA, the CDR3 is TGTGCCAGCAGTCTAAACAGGGGGCTCATGAACACTGAAGCTTTCTTT. Protein: CASSLNRGLMNTEAFF.

This clone has more than one count but fewer than ten. The chain joins TRBV27 to TRBJ2-7; the D call may be TRBD1 or TRBD2 (5 bases each). Trimming shortened V by 7 bases and J by 4 bases, and 14 bases separated the two germline ends. Germline V gene sequence: CDR1 MNHEY, CDR2 SMNVEV (reference sequence). The CDR3 contains 13 residues. The CDR3 DNA reads TGTGCCAGCATCTTAGGGACCGAGTACGAGCAGTACTTC. Translating gives CASILGTEYEQYF.

This rearrangement joins TRBV6-5 to TRBJ2-5; D possibly corresponds to TRBD2 (6 bases). The V gene lost 7 bases and the J gene lost 2 bases, with 11 bases spanning the gap. Germline V CDR1 and CDR2: MNHEY, SVGAGI. This CDR3 contains 13 residues. The CDR3 here is CASMTRGQETQYF. DNA for the CDR3: TGTGCCAGCATGACCCGGGGGCAAGAGACCCAGTACTTC.

The J gene is TRBJ2-2, the V gene TRBV24-1; possibly TRBD1 for D (5 bases). Germline V gene lookup returns CDR1 KGHDR and CDR2 SFDVKD. V dropped 1 base and J dropped 7 bases, with 12 bases sitting between them. The CDR3 consists of 15 residues. The CDR3, as DNA: TGTGCCACCAGTGATTTTAAGGGGCGAGGCGGGGAGCTGTTTTTT. This gives the protein CATSDFKGRGGELFF.

This chain uses TRBV5-1 with TRBJ1-1; 11 nucleotides match TRBD1. Trimming at V came to 2 bases and at J to 4 bases, leaving 4 bases not matched to a gene. Germline CDR1 SGHRS, CDR2 YFSETQ. This CDR3 contains 15 residues. The CDR3 DNA follows: TGCGCCAGCAGCTTAGCTGGGACAGGGGGCACTGAAGCTTTCTTT. This translates into CASSLAGTGGTEAFF.

In DNA, the CDR3 is TGTGCCACCAGAGGGAGGGTCATGAACACTGAAGCTTTCTTT. This sequence encodes CATRGRVMNTEAFF. The chain combines TRBV15 with TRBJ1-1; D is unclear. The CDR3 has 14 residues. Trimming removed 6 bases from V and 0 bases from J, with 11 bases in between. CDR1 and CDR2 from the germline V gene are LNHNV and YYDKDF (reference sequence).

About this clone: An end of the junction does not agree with germline; a read error may underlie this. The V and J genes are TRBV6-2 or TRBV6-3 and TRBJ2-7, with D possibly matching TRBD2 (6 bases). This CDR3 region has 12 residues. From germline, CDR1 is MNHEY and CDR2 SVGEGT. In DNA form, the CDR3 reads TGTGCCAGCAGTGACGACGGCTTACGCGGGGACTTC. Its translation: CASSDDGLRGDF.

The chain uses TRBV14 and TRBJ2-7; 9 bases map to TRBD1. J lost 3 bases, V lost 3 bases, and 12 bases had no gene match. This CDR3 has 17 amino acids. Germline V CDR1 and CDR2: SGHDN, FVKESK. The CDR3 loop is CASSHSIPDRGIYEQYF. CDR3 bases: TGTGCCAGCAGCCATAGCATTCCGGACAGGGGCATCTACGAGCAGTACTTC.

The chain joins TRBV18 to TRBJ2-1, with 7 nucleotides matching TRBD1. This CDR3 comprises 12 residues. With 1 base clipped from V and 14 bases from J, the junction kept 5 bases outside the gene matches. CDR1 is KGHSH and CDR2 is LQKENI in the germline V gene. CDR3 DNA sequence: TGTGCCAGCTCACCACTGGACAGGTACAAGTTCTTC. Encoded protein: CASSPLDRYKFF.